This T cell receptor beta chain was sequenced for a study of shared clonotypes between healthy human individuals. The unsorted samples took 90 million or so PBMCs to get genomic DNA. This CDR3 region has 9 residues. The ends were cut back, 5 bases at V and 6 bases at J, with 4 bases in the middle. CDR1 and CDR2 from the germline V gene are DFQATT and SNEGSKA (reference sequence). Each cell subset's genomic DNA was divided evenly among several immunoSEQ plates. Ten immunoSEQ deep assay plates held the unsorted PBMC DNA. The assay was immunoSEQ multiplex PCR, and TCRdb's table has in-frame clones only and misses some. The sample lists approximately 500,000 clones, about 85% occurring once.

The receptor's source is a woman aged 40 to 50 in good health. Some clones in this sample may be carry-over from other donors' samples. Sample: PBMCs. The gene calls are TRBV20-1 and TRBJ1-2; D is undetermined. The DNA for the CDR3 is TGCAGTGCTTACGATGGCTACACCTTC. This translates into CSAYDGYTF.